This entry lists 21 T cell receptor beta chains sequenced from one sample in a study of vaccination and CD4 T cells after COVID-19. Antigen specificity for these receptors is unknown. Cultured CD4+ T cells had their DNA profiled by the Oncomine TCR Beta short-read assay. TCRdb re-called the PCR reads with MiXCR, one entry per CDR3 protein. Of about 17,000 distinct CDR3 sequences in the sample, around 47% were seen once. Time point described: late sampling 161 to 241 days after vaccination in three convalescent patients. The treatment denotes: approximately 9-day PBMC culture with coronavirus spike peptide pools or control peptides (ViraFEST assay). Sample: CD4+ T cells from blood, cultured in vitro, taken about 7 months after SARS-CoV-2 vaccination. The source of these receptors is a human donor who had recovered from COVID-19.

V usage is TRBV7-3 and J usage is TRBJ2-3, with 9 bases identical to TRBD2. The CDR3 loop spans 14 amino acids. Germline trimming cut 2 bases from V and 7 bases from J; bases unmatched to any gene: 4. The germline V gene has CDR1 SGHTA and CDR2 FQGTGA. This chain's CDR3 is CASSLAGGMNTQYF. CDR3 sequence (DNA): TGTGCCAGCAGCTTAGCGGGGGGGATGAATACGCAGTATTTT.

The genes are TRBV20-1 and TRBJ2-3; no reliable D call. CDR1 is DFQATT, CDR2 SNEGSKA, per germline (reference sequence). Trimming stripped 5 bases from V and 3 bases from J, with 9 bases between. The CDR3 totals 12 residues. CDR3 coding DNA: TGCAGTGCTCCCGCGAGGACAGATACGCAGTATTTT. This encodes CSAPARTDTQYF.

This clonotype was observed a handful of times. The chain links TRBV6-1 to TRBJ2-5; TRBD1 agrees at 8 bases. Germline V gene lookup returns CDR1 MNHNS and CDR2 SASEGT. J was trimmed by 5 bases and V by 6 bases; bases with no gene match: 8. This CDR3 is 14 amino acids long. The DNA for the CDR3 is TGTGCCAGCAGACTCCCAGGGGGCCGGGAGACCCAGTACTTC. It encodes CASRLPGGRETQYF.

This clonotype was detected a few times. V is TRBV7-9 and J is TRBJ2-5; TRBD2 agrees at 8 bases. V lost 5 bases to trimming and J lost 6 bases; unmatched junction nucleotides: 17. CDR3 size: 17 residues. Germline V CDR1 and CDR2: SEHNR, FQNEAQ (reference sequence). CDR3 sequence: CASSPSPRGGPWQTQYF. In DNA form, the CDR3 reads TGTGCCAGCAGCCCGTCACCTCGGGGGGGCCCTTGGCAGACCCAGTACTTC.

By frequency in the sample, this clonotype is medium-sized. The genes are TRBV25-1 and TRBJ1-2, with D possibly being TRBD1 (5 bases). Trimming removed 6 bases from V and 4 bases from J, with 15 bases in between. CDR1 and CDR2 (germline): MGHDK, SYGVNS. The CDR3 spans 14 residues. The CDR3, as DNA: TGTGCCAGCAGCGAACGGGGACTGATCTATGGCTACACCTTC. Translating it yields CASSERGLIYGYTF.

V usage is TRBV20-1 and J usage is TRBJ2-1; D gene unclear. The length of the CDR3 is 12 residues. Germline loops: CDR1 DFQATT, CDR2 SNEGSKA (reference sequence). The V end lost 1 base, the J end lost 8 bases, and 9 bases lay between the germline ends. This chain's CDR3 is CSARADMDEQFF. As DNA, the CDR3 is TGCAGTGCTAGAGCTGACATGGATGAGCAGTTCTTC.

The genes are TRBV7-3 and TRBJ1-1; D is uncertain. V lost 5 bases and J lost 2, with 9 bases in between. The CDR3 extends over 13 amino acids. Germline-derived CDR1 and CDR2 are SGHTA and FQGTGA. The CDR3 DNA is TGTGCCAGCAGCCACGGATCCAACACTGAAGCTTTCTTT. It specifies CASSHGSNTEAFF.

The chain uses TRBV19 and TRBJ1-2, with a weak D call TRBD1 (5 bases). The CDR3 is 14 residues long. Germline V lookup: CDR1 LNHDA, CDR2 SQIVND (reference sequence). V lost 5 bases to trimming and J lost 4 bases, with 14 bases between them. In DNA, the CDR3 is TGTGCCAGTAGTCAGCTGGTACAGGTCTATGGCTACACCTTC. Amino acids: CASSQLVQVYGYTF.

This rearrangement joins TRBV2 to TRBJ2-7; D unclear. Germline assignment: CDR1 SNHLY and CDR2 FYNNEI. The germline V and J ends were trimmed by 8 bases and 2 bases, with 10 bases remaining between them. The length of the CDR3 is 12 residues. CDR3 region: CASSGRTYEQYF. The CDR3 DNA sequence: TGTGCCAGCTCCGGACGGACCTACGAGCAGTACTTC.

V and J are TRBV18 and TRBJ2-7; D is ambiguous. V was shortened by 2 bases and J by 0 bases, with 8 bases between the two germline ends. The CDR3 has 14 residues. CDR1 and CDR2 from the germline V gene are KGHSH and LQKENI. The DNA of the CDR3 is TGTGCCAGCTCACCAGAACCGAGCTCCTACGAGCAGTACTTC. Translation gives CASSPEPSSYEQYF.

This sequence joins TRBV20-1 and TRBJ2-1; 8 nucleotides align to TRBD1. Germline loops: CDR1 DFQATT, CDR2 SNEGSKA (reference sequence). With V trimmed by 5 bases and J by 0 bases, 12 bases remained unmatched. This CDR3 is 17 amino acids long. Here the CDR3 reads CSALAWGQASSYNEQFF. Here the CDR3 DNA reads TGCAGTGCTTTAGCCTGGGGACAGGCGAGCTCCTACAATGAGCAGTTCTTC.

This clonotype was seen more than once but under ten times. This chain uses TRBV20-1 with TRBJ2-3, with TRBD2 identical over 8 bases. J gave up 6 bases and V 0 bases, and 14 bases lay outside the gene matches. Per germline, CDR1 DFQATT and CDR2 SNEGSKA (reference sequence). The CDR3 length is 17 residues. The CDR3 DNA is TGCAGTGCTAGAGATAGGCTAGCGGGCCTCCACGGGGATACGCAGTATTTT. It specifies CSARDRLAGLHGDTQYF.

V is TRBV20-1 and J is TRBJ2-1, with TRBD1 matching 9 bases. CDR3 length: 14 amino acids. CDR1 is DFQATT and CDR2 is SNEGSKA in the germline V gene (reference sequence). J lost 10 bases, V lost 5 bases, and 12 bases had no gene match. CDR3 amino acids: CSASTGTGFREQFF. CDR3 DNA sequence: TGCAGTGCTTCGACCGGGACAGGGTTCCGGGAGCAGTTCTTC.

The gene calls are TRBV20-1 and TRBJ2-7; 7 bases align to TRBD1. CDR1 DFQATT and CDR2 SNEGSKA come from the germline V gene (reference sequence). The CDR3 has 16 amino acids. The trim removed 1 base at V and 0 bases at J, leaving 9 bases unmatched. The DNA of the CDR3 is TGCAGTGCTAGAGTACCCCGGGACAGCAGCTCCTACGAGCAGTACTTC. Translated, it gives CSARVPRDSSSYEQYF.

The chain carries TRBV20-1 and TRBJ1-2; 7 nucleotides agree with TRBD1. CDR3 length: 15 amino acids. V lost 4 bases to trimming and J lost 1 base; unmatched junction nucleotides: 9. Germline V gives CDR1 DFQATT, CDR2 SNEGSKA (reference sequence). The CDR3: CSATLDGTVNYGYTF. The CDR3 bases are TGCAGTGCTACGCTCGACGGGACAGTTAACTATGGCTACACCTTC.

In this sample, this clonotype turned up a few times. This chain uses TRBV20-1 with TRBJ2-7; 9 bases fit TRBD2. CDR1 is DFQATT, CDR2 SNEGSKA, per germline (reference sequence). The CDR3 loop spans 14 amino acids. V was pared by 2 bases and J by 4 bases, with 6 bases of the junction left unmatched. This chain's CDR3 is CSARPRTSAYEQYF. The CDR3 bases are TGCAGTGCTAGACCACGGACTAGCGCATACGAGCAGTACTTC.

This clonotype occurred once. The gene calls are TRBV7-6 and TRBJ2-5; 13 bases align to TRBD2. The CDR3 totals 17 residues. V trimming: 5 bases; J trimming: 5 bases; junction bases outside the gene matches: 11. Germline CDR1 and CDR2: SGHVS and FNYEAQ. CDR3 protein: CASSHPVGTSGTETQYF. CDR3 DNA sequence: TGTGCCAGCAGCCACCCGGTCGGGACTAGCGGGACGGAGACCCAGTACTTC. The full variable domain, completed using reference TRBV7-6 and TRBJ2-5, is GAGVSQSPRYKVTKRGQDVALRCDPISGHVSLYWYRQALGQGPEFLTYFNYEAQQDKSGLPNDRFSAERPEGSISTLTIQRTEQRDSAMYRCASSHPVGTSGTETQYFGPGTRLLVL.

The chain's CDR3 is CSARWGGVRQPQHF. The CDR3 nucleotides read TGCAGTGCCCGATGGGGAGGGGTCCGTCAGCCCCAGCATTTT. V usage is TRBV20-1 and J usage is TRBJ1-5, with D possibly being TRBD1 (5 bases). The CDR3 sequence is 14 residues long. Germline CDR1 DFQATT, CDR2 SNEGSKA (reference sequence). Trimming pared 6 bases from V and 6 bases from J, leaving 18 bases between.

The rearrangement uses TRBV7-9 and TRBJ2-7; D ambiguous. Per germline, CDR1 SEHNR and CDR2 FQNEAQ (reference sequence). This CDR3 contains 12 residues. V was clipped by 0 bases and J by 8 bases, with 8 bases between them. For the CDR3, the DNA is TGTGCCAGCAGCTTAGCCGAGAGTAAGCAGTACTTC. Protein product: CASSLAESKQYF. The full variable domain, its missing parts supplied by reference TRBV7-9 and TRBJ2-7, is DTGVSQNPRHKITKRGQNVTFRCDPISEHNRLYWYRQTLGQGPEFLTYFQNEAQLEKSRLLSDRFSAERPKGSFSTLEIQRTEQGDSAMYLCASSLAESKQYFGPGTRLTVT.

This clonotype was observed a few times. The genes are TRBV7-2 and TRBJ1-2; TRBD1 is a possible D gene (5 bases). The CDR3 has 15 amino acids. The germline V and J ends were trimmed by 5 bases and 8 bases, with 21 bases remaining between them. Germline V lookup: CDR1 SGHTA, CDR2 FQGNSA. In DNA, the CDR3 is TGTGCCAGCAGCCCTGGACGGGACCCGCTCCGGGGCTACACCTTC. This codes for CASSPGRDPLRGYTF.

V gene TRBV6-1 combines with J gene TRBJ2-1; tentative D call: TRBD2 (7 bases). The CDR3 loop spans 15 amino acids. Trimming removed 7 bases at V and 3 bases at J, with 16 bases between. Germline V gives CDR1 MNHNS, CDR2 SASEGT. The CDR3 region has the DNA TGTGCCAGCACCCTAGGGGGGGCTAACTACAATGAGCAGTTCTTC. Residues: CASTLGGANYNEQFF.